The rows below give T cell receptor beta chains drawn from one sample of a study of cytomegalovirus exposure and HLA in healthy donors. Assay: immunoSEQ multiplex PCR; the TCRdb copy retains only in-frame clones and omits some. The table lists more than 150,000 clones, roughly 87% of them singletons. Sequenced: PBMCs. The origin of the receptors is a man aged 50 to 59 in good health and CMV-seronegative. Both conserved end residues are part of each CDR3. The D gene is left open where the match is weak. Size is stated for part of the rows, as once, few or many counts, or as a class when the clone is expanded.

J | size | D | V | CDR3 | DNA
TRBJ2-7 | once | TRBD2 | TRBV14 | CASSPGLAGGVYF | TGTGCCAGCAGCCCTGGACTAGCGGGAGGGGTGTACTTC
TRBJ2-3 | . | TRBD1 | TRBV4-2 | CASSQGDRRYPDTQYF | TGTGCCAGCAGCCAAGGGGACAGGAGGTACCCAGATACGCAGTATTTT
TRBJ2-1 | few | . | TRBV5-1 | CASSWGDFEGANEQFF | TGCGCCAGCAGCTGGGGGGACTTCGAGGGGGCCAATGAGCAGTTCTTC
TRBJ2-3 | . | . | TRBV10-3 | CAISARGTDTQYF | TGTGCCATCAGTGCACGGGGCACAGATACGCAGTATTTT
TRBJ2-1 | . | TRBD1 | TRBV27 | CASKGRGRGEQFF | TGTGCCAGCAAAGGCAGGGGGCGAGGTGAGCAGTTCTTC
TRBJ2-7 | . | TRBD2 | TRBV28 | CASSLDIGGRASYF | TGTGCCAGCAGTTTAGATATAGGCGGGAGAGCCTCATACTTC
TRBJ1-5 | . | TRBD1 | TRBV7-9 | CASTGGVHQPQHF | TGTGCCAGCACAGGGGGAGTCCATCAGCCCCAGCATTTT
TRBJ1-2 | . | TRBD1 | TRBV9 | CASSPETGAVGGYTF | TGTGCCAGCAGCCCAGAGACAGGGGCAGTCGGTGGCTACACCTTC
TRBJ2-7 | . | . | TRBV6-5 | CASSYFGEGINEQYF | TGTGCCAGCAGTTACTTCGGCGAGGGTATCAACGAGCAGTACTTC
TRBJ2-3 | . | TRBD1 | TRBV15 | CATSSPTGEDTQYF | TGTGCCACCAGCAGCCCGACAGGGGAAGATACGCAGTATTTT
TRBJ1-2 | . | . | TRBV5-1 | CASSLDGAPYGYTF | TGCGCCAGCAGCTTGGATGGGGCCCCCTATGGCTACACCTTC
TRBJ2-7 | . | TRBD1 | TRBV7-2 | CASSSQTGAYEQYF | TGTGCCAGCAGCTCCCAGACAGGGGCCTACGAGCAGTACTTC
TRBJ1-4 | few | TRBD1 | TRBV19 | CASSTDRATNEKLFF | TGTGCCAGTAGTACGGACAGGGCAACTAATGAAAAACTGTTTTTT
TRBJ1-1 | . | . | TRBV11-2 | CASSLRVLTEAFF | TGTGCCAGCAGCCTCAGGGTTTTGACTGAAGCTTTCTTT
TRBJ1-1 | once | . | TRBV7-2 | CASSLVQGHTEAFF | TGTGCCAGCAGCTTAGTTCAGGGCCACACTGAAGCTTTCTTT
TRBJ1-2 | . | . | TRBV19 | CASSIQNPAGYTF | TGTGCCAGTAGTATTCAGAACCCTGCTGGCTACACCTTC
TRBJ1-1 | . | . | TRBV6-5 | CASGSSNTEAFF | TGTGCCAGTGGGAGTTCGAACACTGAAGCTTTCTTT
TRBJ1-4 | once | . | TRBV10-3 | CAISEGGGAREKLFF | TGTGCCATCAGTGAGGGTGGGGGCGCCCGGGAAAAACTGTTTTTT
TRBJ2-7 | . | TRBD2 | TRBV5-6 | CASSGGLASSGEQYF | TGTGCCAGCAGCGGTGGACTAGCATCCTCGGGGGAGCAGTACTTC
TRBJ1-2 | . | . | TRBV18 | CASSPPRVYGYTF | TGTGCCAGCTCACCACCCAGGGTATATGGCTACACCTTC
TRBJ1-4 | . | TRBD1 | TRBV7-2 | CASSFQGAGEKLFF | TGTGCCAGCAGCTTCCAGGGGGCCGGTGAAAAACTGTTTTTT
TRBJ1-2 | . | TRBD1 | TRBV19 | CASSMGQTYGYTF | TGTGCCAGTAGTATGGGACAGACCTATGGCTACACCTTC
TRBJ2-5 | . | . | TRBV7-2 | CASSLGSSAKETQYF | TGTGCCAGCAGCTTAGGTTCTAGCGCAAAAGAGACCCAGTACTTC
TRBJ2-5 | . | . | TRBV5-1 | CASRPTSGHTTGETQYF | TGCGCCAGCAGACCGACATCGGGACACACGACCGGGGAGACCCAGTACTTC